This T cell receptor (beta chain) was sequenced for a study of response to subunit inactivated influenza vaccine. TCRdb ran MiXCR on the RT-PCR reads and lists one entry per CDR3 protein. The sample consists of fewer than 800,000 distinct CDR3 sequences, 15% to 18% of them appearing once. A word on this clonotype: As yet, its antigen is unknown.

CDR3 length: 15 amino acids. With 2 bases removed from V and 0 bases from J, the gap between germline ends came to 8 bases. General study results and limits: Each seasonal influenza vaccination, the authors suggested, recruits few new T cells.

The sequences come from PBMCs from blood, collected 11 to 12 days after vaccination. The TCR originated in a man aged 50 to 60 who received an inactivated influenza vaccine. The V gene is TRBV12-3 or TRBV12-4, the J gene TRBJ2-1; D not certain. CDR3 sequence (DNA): TGTGCCAGCAGTTTATTCGCTGGCTCCTACAATGAGCAGTTCTTC. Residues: CASSLFAGSYNEQFF.